Following are 8 T cell receptor beta chains from one sample sequenced in a study of persistence of HIV-infected CD4 T cells. This was the immunoSEQ version 4 assay in survey mode. Clones were read by immunoSEQ multiplex PCR, and TCRdb kept only the in-frame ones, dropping some. The sample has about 35,000 clones, more than 75% seen once. These receptors' targets are unknown. Cells were stimulated with overlapping HIV-1 Gag 15-mer peptides. CD40L-negative CD69-negative CD45RO-high memory CD4+ T cells were sorted as populations depleted of antigen-responding cells. This specimen consisted of cultured CD4+ T cells from PBMCs, obtained from a patient who received antiretroviral therapy. The receptors come from an adult with HIV. The donor label of this sample is uncertain.

This chain links TRBV5-1 with TRBJ1-3, with D unclear. Germline V gene lookup returns CDR1 SGHRS and CDR2 YFSETQ. Trimming pared 4 bases from V and 0 bases from J, leaving 14 bases between. The CDR3 is 16 residues long. CDR3 bases: TGCGCCAGCAGCCCTCGTGTCACCAACTCTGGAAACACCATATATTTT. Translated, it gives CASSPRVTNSGNTIYF.

The V and J genes are TRBV5-1 and TRBJ2-2, with 7 bases identical to TRBD1. Germline V lookup: CDR1 SGHRS, CDR2 YFSETQ. The CDR3 is 15 amino acids. J was trimmed by 5 bases and V by 3 bases; bases with no gene match: 7. The CDR3 DNA reads TGCGCCAGCAGCTCCGGACAGGACACTACCGGGGAGCTGTTTTTT. It is translated as CASSSGQDTTGELFF. The full variable domain, rest sourced from reference TRBV5-1 and TRBJ2-2, is KAGVTQTPRYLIKTRGQQVTLSCSPISGHRSVSWYQQTPGQGLQFLFEYFSETQRNKGNFPGRFSGRQFSNSRSEMNVSTLELGDSALYLCASSSGQDTTGELFFGEGSRLTVL.

The chain employs TRBV18 and TRBJ1-1; D gene unclear. Germline loops: CDR1 KGHSH, CDR2 LQKENI. The CDR3 spans 13 residues. Trimming removed 3 bases from V and 2 bases from J, with 7 bases in between. The DNA for the CDR3 is TGTGCCAGCTCACCTCGGGGTAACACTGAAGCTTTCTTT. It codes for CASSPRGNTEAFF.

This chain connects TRBV24-1 to TRBJ2-1; unclear D gene. V was clipped by 4 bases and J by 0 bases, with 15 bases between them. Germline CDR1 is KGHDR and CDR2 is SFDVKD. This CDR3 comprises 17 residues. CDR3 protein: CATSEPSIGRSYNEQFF. Here the CDR3 DNA reads TGTGCCACCAGTGAACCCTCAATTGGACGCTCCTACAATGAGCAGTTCTTC.

The chain employs TRBV10-3 and TRBJ2-2, with TRBD2 identical over 7 bases. Per the germline V gene, CDR1 is ENHRY and CDR2 is SYGVKD. V dropped 4 bases and J dropped 6; count of bases not matched to a gene: 2. The CDR3 covers 13 residues. CDR3 nucleotides: TGTGCCATCAGTGTGCTAGCGGCCGGGGAGCTGTTTTTT. Its translation is CAISVLAAGELFF.

The gene calls are TRBV27 and TRBJ2-7, with a weak D call TRBD2 (5 bases). Germline CDR1 MNHEY, CDR2 SMNVEV (reference sequence). This CDR3 contains 16 residues. V was pared by 6 bases and J by 4 bases, with 22 bases between. CDR3: CASSNQPPGRAYEQYF. The CDR3 nucleotides read TGTGCCAGCAGCAACCAACCCCCGGGAAGGGCATACGAGCAGTACTTC.

V and J are TRBV5-8 and TRBJ1-2, with a tentative D call TRBD1 (5 bases). CDR3 size: 13 residues. The V end lost 0 bases, the J end lost 2 bases, and 5 bases lay between the germline ends. Germline V CDR1 and CDR2: SGHTS, YDEGEE. CDR3 DNA sequence: TGTGCCAGCAGCTTGGGGGGGAACTATGGCTACACCTTC. Its protein is CASSLGGNYGYTF.

V is TRBV2 and J is TRBJ2-7; no clear D gene. V gave up 6 bases and J gave up 6 bases, with 21 bases separating them. The V gene's germline CDR1 is SNHLY and CDR2 FYNNEI. CDR3 size: 15 residues. The CDR3 here is CASRRTQAPSGEQYF. The DNA of the CDR3 is TGTGCCAGCAGGCGCACTCAGGCGCCAAGTGGCGAGCAGTACTTC.